The 14 T cell receptor beta chains given below trace back to one sample, sequenced in a study of T cell changes during pregnancy in multiple sclerosis (dated by TCRdb to 2018 to 2020). To prepare the library, the immunoSEQ multiplex PCR assay was applied. Not all clones reach the TCRdb copy of this immuneACCESS table, which keeps in-frame sequences only. Checked studies attribute under half of the gap to unresolved V genes and leave the rest unexplained. The sample table shows about 40,000 clones, and more than 80% are seen once. Together, the top ten hold around 0.41% of the sample. The sample consisted of CD4+ T cells from peripheral blood mononuclear cells, taken in the third trimester of pregnancy. Receptor source: a female donor with multiple sclerosis, enrolled in a pregnancy study.

CDR3 coding DNA: TGCGCCAGCAGCTACTCGGACGGCGGGCCACCCCTCCACTTT. The encoded protein is CASSYSDGGPPLHF. The rearrangement links TRBV5-1 to TRBJ1-6, with D unclear. This CDR3 comprises 14 residues. Trimming cost V 3 bases and J 11 bases, with 15 bases left between them. Germline values: CDR1 SGHRS, CDR2 YFSETQ.

This clone has just one count. The V call is TRBV20-1, the J call TRBJ2-3; TRBD1 matches at 7 bases. The CDR3 has 11 residues. The germline V gene has CDR1 DFQATT and CDR2 SNEGSKA (reference sequence). Trimming took 5 bases from V and 7 from J; bases not matched to a gene: 3. DNA for the CDR3: TGCAGTGCTGGGGACAGTTATACGCAGTATTTT. It specifies CSAGDSYTQYF.

J is TRBJ1-5 and V is TRBV6-5, with D possibly being TRBD1 (6 bases). Germline CDR1 reads MNHEY; CDR2 reads SVGAGI. The CDR3 has 13 residues. V dropped 8 bases and J dropped 3 bases, with 11 bases sitting between them. The DNA for the CDR3 is TGTGCCAGCTCAACAGGGTCCAATCAGCCCCAGCATTTT. Protein sequence: CASSTGSNQPQHF.

The rearrangement uses TRBV5-4 and TRBJ1-2; D might be TRBD1 (6 bases). Trimming pared 0 bases from V and 4 bases from J, leaving 16 bases between. The CDR3 sequence is 16 residues long. Germline assignment: CDR1 SGHNT and CDR2 YYREEE (reference sequence). The CDR3 DNA is TGTGCCAGCAGCTTGGCGTATGGTCAGGGGACCTATGGCTACACCTTC. It codes for CASSLAYGQGTYGYTF.

The chain uses TRBV18 and TRBJ1-4; D is undetermined. Looked up from germline, CDR1 is KGHSH and CDR2 is LQKENI. V was trimmed by 4 bases and J by 4 bases, leaving 13 bases between them. The CDR3 runs 15 residues. The CDR3 is CASSLTKRSNEKLFF. The CDR3 DNA reads TGTGCCAGCTCACTCACAAAAAGGAGTAATGAAAAACTGTTTTTT.

The chain has TRBV27 and TRBJ1-1; D not certain. Trimming removed 6 bases from V and 1 base from J, with 9 bases in between. The CDR3 covers 13 residues. The germline CDR1 and CDR2 sequences are MNHEY and SMNVEV (reference sequence). The CDR3 nucleotides are TGTGCCAGCAGGTTTACAGAGAACACTGAAGCTTTCTTT. Protein product: CASRFTENTEAFF.

The chain employs TRBV6-5 and TRBJ1-6, with D unresolved. The CDR3 length is 15 residues. CDR1 and CDR2 (germline): MNHEY, SVGAGI. The ends were cut back, 7 bases at V and 0 bases at J, with 10 bases in the middle. CDR3: CASKSPSSYNSPLHF. DNA of the CDR3: TGTGCCAGCAAATCACCGAGCTCCTATAATTCACCCCTCCACTTT.

The V and J genes are TRBV18 and TRBJ2-1; 7 bases are a match to TRBD1. Germline V CDR1 and CDR2: KGHSH, LQKENI. The CDR3 length is 15 residues. J was trimmed by 6 bases and V by 4 bases; bases with no gene match: 9. CDR3 nucleotide sequence: TGTGCCAGCTCACGAGCTACAGGGGTGGGCAATGAGCAGTTCTTC. Encoded protein: CASSRATGVGNEQFF.

The chain carries TRBV5-4 and TRBJ1-2; 10 bases map to TRBD1. The trim removed 0 bases at V and 8 bases at J, leaving 7 bases unmatched. Germline-derived CDR1 and CDR2 are SGHNT and YYREEE (reference sequence). This CDR3 contains 15 residues. CDR3 in DNA: TGTGCCAGCAGCTTGGGACAGGGGGCAGTTATCGGCTACACCTTC. Translating it yields CASSLGQGAVIGYTF.

The V call is TRBV5-4, the J call TRBJ1-1, with D hard to call. The CDR3 consists of 15 residues. With 3 bases removed from V and 1 base from J, the gap between germline ends came to 13 bases. Germline values: CDR1 SGHNT, CDR2 YYREEE (reference sequence). CDR3 residues: CASSSKKSPNTEAFF. The CDR3 DNA follows: TGTGCCAGCAGCTCTAAAAAGTCCCCGAACACTGAAGCTTTCTTT.

Here the CDR3 DNA reads TGCGCCAGCAAATCCGCAATCGGGGAAAGCAATCAGCCCCAGCATTTT. Protein sequence: CASKSAIGESNQPQHF. The chain is built from TRBV4-1 and TRBJ1-5, with no clear D. V lost 7 bases to trimming and J lost 1 base, with 17 bases between them. Germline V gene lookup returns CDR1 MGHRA and CDR2 YSYEKL. The CDR3 length is 16 residues.

The chain couples TRBV5-1 to TRBJ2-2, with TRBD2 matching over 7 bases. Germline V lookup: CDR1 SGHRS, CDR2 YFSETQ. Unmatched junction bases numbered 11, after V lost 2 bases and J lost 7 bases. The CDR3 runs to 16 residues. CDR3 coding DNA: TGCGCCAGCAGCTTAGGCCTAGCGGCGATTGGCGGGGAGCTGTTTTTT. Translating gives CASSLGLAAIGGELFF.

The V and J genes are TRBV5-4 and TRBJ2-1; 10 nucleotides line up with TRBD2. This CDR3 region has 15 residues. CDR1 is SGHNT and CDR2 is YYREEE in the germline V gene (reference sequence). Losses at the gene ends were 3 bases for V and 3 bases for J; bases not matched to a gene: 3. The CDR3 region has the DNA TGTGCCAGCAGCTACTTAGCGGGAGGCTACAATGAGCAGTTCTTC. Translation: CASSYLAGGYNEQFF.

The V gene is TRBV5-1, the J gene TRBJ2-4; TRBD1 is a possible D gene (5 bases). The germline gives CDR1 SGHRS, CDR2 YFSETQ. V was pared by 0 bases and J by 0 bases, with 7 bases between. The CDR3 extends over 15 amino acids. CDR3 sequence reads: CASSLDRLAKNIQYF. The CDR3 DNA reads TGCGCCAGCAGCTTGGACAGGTTAGCCAAAAACATTCAGTACTTC.